This TCR beta chain is from a study of blood T cells in healthy people across ages (dated by TCRdb to about 2015). A note on the overall study: Template switching captured roughly one uniquely barcoded TCR beta cDNA molecule per two T cells in model experiments. To avoid experimental bias, donors of different ages were spread randomly across the sequencing lanes. The study measured age-related changes in TCR beta repertoire diversity using deep sequencing normalized with unique cDNA molecular identifiers. Two additional independent replicas of 1 million unique cDNA reads from the same blood draw were analyzed for two donors (one aged 18 to 29 and one aged 80 or older). The donors were divided into four age groups: young (average approximately 15 years), middle-aged (about 41), aged (around 59) and long-lived (roughly 86). Overall study outcomes, separate from this receptor: Observed TCR beta diversity per million T cells fell roughly linearly with age, and a significant reduction was already apparent by age around 36. Estimates of total diversity based on one million sequenced T cells were regarded as lower bounds and as underestimates. There was a strong correlation between observed TCR beta diversity and the percentage of naive T cells measured by flow cytometry. Compared with the aged group, more naive CD4+ T cells, fewer expanded clones and increased TCR diversity were shown by the long-lived group, suggesting age selection. Bulk unsorted PBMC profiling prevented conclusive comparison of naive and antigen-experienced compartments. Because the CMV infection status of the donors was unknown, age-related changes in expanded clonotypes may potentially have been confounded.

The library was obtained by 5' RACE. Sequencing was carried out with an Illumina HiSeq 2500. A second roughly 6 to 11 cycle PCR used a sample-barcoded 5' primer and a J-beta primer mix. A unique molecular identifier was introduced onto each TCR beta cDNA molecule by a template-switch 5' adaptor carrying 12 random nucleotides. Each sample yielded at least 2.5 million CDR3-containing paired-end reads. All of the RNA was converted into first-strand cDNA using the Mint cDNA synthesis kit, with a TRBC-specific oligonucleotide serving as the primer. After uracil-DNA glycosylase treatment, a first 18-cycle PCR used universal primers M1SS and BC2_uni_R on all cDNA. The authors' pipeline ran thus. For normalization, 1 million high-quality reads, each with a distinct molecular identifier, were randomly selected from each sample. Reads sharing molecular identifiers were discarded rather than binned into consensus sequences. MiTCR, run with a Q25 quality threshold and the strictest error-elimination algorithm, handled CDR3 identification, clonotype clustering and error correction. Lower-bound total TCR beta diversity was estimated with a nonparametric unseen species model using Euler transformation. TCRdb itself trimmed the public reads at Q25 with fastp, ran MiXCR and retained productive beta chains. Entries that share a CDR3 protein sequence are merged under the most common genes and DNA. These V and J calls originate from TCRdb's pipeline instead of the authors' own analysis. For this sample there are approximately 1.5 million distinct CDR3 sequences; 42% appear just once. Jointly, the top ten make up 4% of the sample.

Points on this clonotype: Its antigen remains unidentified. No clone much larger than this one lies a single base away; base qualities are absent.

The donors were around 39 Caucasian individuals from Russia, aged roughly 6 to 100 years, who were systemically healthy. Around 10 milliliters of peripheral blood were collected from each donor into EDTA-treated Vacutainer tubes. Ficoll-Paque density-gradient centrifugation was used to isolate PBMCs, with at least 7 million obtained per sample. Trizol reagent was used to extract total RNA from the PBMCs, yielding at least 5.5 micrograms per sample. Naive CD45RAhigh/CD27high T cell percentages were measured by flow cytometry on a PBMC aliquot from every donor. V lost 1 base and J lost 6 bases; the stretch between them is 13 bases long. The germline V gene provides CDR1 MGHRA and CDR2 YSYEKL. The CDR3, cysteine through phenylalanine, is 15 amino acids long. Only the CDR3 DNA stays, 45 bases, in frame from base 1.

This clonotype was sampled from a woman in her late teens or twenties in good health. The sequence joins TRBV4-1 to TRBJ2-1; TRBD1 is a possible D gene, resting on 5 matching bases. Sample: blood. The DNA is as follows: TGCGCCAGCAGCCAAGTTTCGTCCAGGGCCAATGAGCAGTTCTTC. Its protein product is CASSQVSSRANEQFF.